This TCR beta chain was found in a study of blood T cell repertoires in COVID-19. Study context: Samples representing acute and convalescent COVID-19 were sourced from the United States, Italy and Spain. The cDNA or gDNA used as material had been derived from T cells, B-cell-depleted T cells, or PBMCs.

Methods used by the authors: Amplification of reference gene primers was used by the study to estimate nucleated cell counts. The repertoire was sequenced with immunoSEQ multiplex PCR; TCRdb's copy has only in-frame clones and lacks some. V and J calls and clone size follow that table, whereas D and trimming were derived from the DNA. This sample carries 200,000 to 300,000 clones, approximately 86% of them seen once, and the ten largest clones take about 7%. CDR3 size: 16 residues. CDR1 and CDR2 from the germline V gene are KGHDR and SFDVKD. With 0 bases clipped from V and 6 bases from J, the junction kept 4 bases outside the gene matches.

The receptor's source is a man between 60 and 70 years old who had recovered from COVID-19. The specimen was peripheral blood. The chain employs TRBV24-1 and TRBJ2-2; TRBD2 matches at 9 bases. This CDR3 reads CATSDLRGGAAGELFF. The CDR3 DNA reads TGTGCCACCAGTGATTTGCGCGGGGGGGCCGCCGGGGAGCTGTTTTTT.